The rows below give T cell receptor beta chains drawn from one sample of a study of blood T cell repertoires in COVID-19. TCRdb's table, derived via immunoSEQ multiplex PCR, lists solely in-frame clones and lacks some. Here the sample spans 95,000 to 150,000 clones, around nine tenths being singletons. Sequencing was done on a sample of peripheral blood. These receptors all come from a man aged 50 to 60 with COVID-19, enrolled during active disease. Both conserved end residues are part of each CDR3. Fields, in order: V gene, J gene, D gene, clone size, CDR3 protein, CDR3 DNA. The D gene is left open where the match is weak. Some rows have no size entry. The others give once, few or many, or a class for an expanded clone.

v_call: TRBV9
j_call: TRBJ1-2
d_call: TRBD1
clone_size: .
cdr3_aa: CASSVGLGTAYNGYTF
cdr3_nt: TGTGCCAGCAGCGTAGGACTTGGGACAGCTTATAATGGCTACACCTTC

v_call: TRBV5-4
j_call: TRBJ2-1
d_call: TRBD2
clone_size: once
cdr3_aa: CASSLRREHNEQFF
cdr3_nt: TGTGCCAGCAGCTTAAGGCGGGAGCACAATGAGCAGTTCTTC

v_call: TRBV7-6
j_call: TRBJ2-1
d_call: .
clone_size: .
cdr3_aa: CASSLRGGADNEQFF
cdr3_nt: TGTGCCAGCAGCTTAAGGGGCGGGGCCGACAATGAGCAGTTCTTC

v_call: TRBV28
j_call: TRBJ2-3
d_call: .
clone_size: .
cdr3_aa: CASSRAFTDTQYF
cdr3_nt: TGTGCCAGCAGTCGCGCTTTCACAGATACGCAGTATTTT

v_call: TRBV27
j_call: TRBJ2-5
d_call: .
clone_size: .
cdr3_aa: CASSRYGQLVQETQYF
cdr3_nt: TGTGCCAGCAGTCGATATGGACAGCTAGTTCAAGAGACCCAGTACTTC

v_call: TRBV11-3
j_call: TRBJ2-1
d_call: TRBD2
clone_size: .
cdr3_aa: CASSLSGTTNEQFF
cdr3_nt: TGTGCCAGCAGCTTATCCGGGACTACCAATGAGCAGTTCTTC

v_call: TRBV28
j_call: TRBJ1-5
d_call: .
clone_size: .
cdr3_aa: CASRTDQPQHF
cdr3_nt: TGTGCCAGCAGAACTGATCAGCCCCAGCATTTT

v_call: TRBV5-4
j_call: TRBJ1-4
d_call: .
clone_size: once
cdr3_aa: CASSSQGSNEKLFF
cdr3_nt: TGTGCCAGCAGCTCTCAGGGGTCAAATGAAAAACTGTTTTTT

v_call: TRBV4-1
j_call: TRBJ2-1
d_call: TRBD1
clone_size: .
cdr3_aa: CASSQGQGSYNEQFF
cdr3_nt: TGCGCCAGCAGCCAAGGACAGGGTTCCTACAATGAGCAGTTCTTC

v_call: TRBV6-6
j_call: TRBJ2-1
d_call: TRBD2
clone_size: .
cdr3_aa: CASSYSRLAGEQFF
cdr3_nt: TGTGCCAGCAGTTACTCTCGACTAGCGGGTGAGCAGTTCTTC

v_call: TRBV19
j_call: TRBJ1-2
d_call: .
clone_size: .
cdr3_aa: CASSIDPGSYGYTF
cdr3_nt: TGTGCCAGTAGTATAGATCCGGGTAGCTATGGCTACACCTTC

v_call: TRBV27
j_call: TRBJ2-3
d_call: TRBD1
clone_size: .
cdr3_aa: CASRAQGTGDTDTQYF
cdr3_nt: TGTGCCAGCAGGGCCCAAGGGACAGGGGATACAGATACGCAGTATTTT

v_call: TRBV29-1
j_call: TRBJ2-1
d_call: .
clone_size: .
cdr3_aa: CSVEDPRARTYNEQFF
cdr3_nt: TGCAGCGTTGAAGACCCCAGGGCAAGGACCTACAATGAGCAGTTCTTC

v_call: TRBV5-1
j_call: TRBJ1-4
d_call: .
clone_size: few
cdr3_aa: CASSLTATNEKLFF
cdr3_nt: TGCGCCAGCAGCTTGACAGCAACTAATGAAAAACTGTTTTTT

v_call: TRBV19
j_call: TRBJ2-6
d_call: TRBD1
clone_size: .
cdr3_aa: CASSIQTGTWGPNVLTF
cdr3_nt: TGTGCCAGTAGTATCCAGACAGGGACCTGGGGCCCCAACGTCCTGACTTTC

v_call: TRBV2
j_call: TRBJ1-5
d_call: .
clone_size: few
cdr3_aa: CASSGQGLDQPQHF
cdr3_nt: TGTGCCAGCAGTGGGCAGGGCTTAGATCAGCCCCAGCATTTT

v_call: TRBV6-5
j_call: TRBJ2-5
d_call: TRBD1
clone_size: once
cdr3_aa: CASSYTRDSQETQYF
cdr3_nt: TGTGCCAGCAGTTACACCAGGGACAGCCAAGAGACCCAGTACTTC

v_call: TRBV15
j_call: TRBJ2-1
d_call: .
clone_size: once
cdr3_aa: CATSKSSGRASEQFF
cdr3_nt: TGTGCCACCAGCAAGTCCTCGGGTCGTGCGTCTGAGCAGTTCTTC

v_call: TRBV11-2
j_call: TRBJ2-2
d_call: .
clone_size: few
cdr3_aa: CASSLIQGSGELFF
cdr3_nt: TGTGCCAGCAGCTTAATACAGGGATCCGGGGAGCTGTTTTTT

v_call: TRBV6-1
j_call: TRBJ1-1
d_call: .
clone_size: .
cdr3_aa: CASSEFWVGHGGSEAFF
cdr3_nt: TGTGCCAGCAGTGAATTTTGGGTAGGGCACGGAGGATCTGAAGCTTTCTTT

v_call: TRBV3-1/TRBV3-2
j_call: TRBJ2-5
d_call: TRBD2
clone_size: .
cdr3_aa: CASSPWTSEETQYF
cdr3_nt: TGTGCCAGCAGCCCTTGGACTAGCGAGGAGACCCAGTACTTC

v_call: TRBV5-6
j_call: TRBJ2-3
d_call: TRBD2
clone_size: .
cdr3_aa: CASSLWSGGVTDTQYF
cdr3_nt: TGTGCCAGCAGCTTGTGGTCGGGAGGAGTCACAGATACGCAGTATTTT

v_call: TRBV18
j_call: TRBJ1-5
d_call: .
clone_size: few
cdr3_aa: CASSPDSPNQPQHF
cdr3_nt: TGTGCCAGCTCGCCCGACAGTCCCAATCAGCCCCAGCATTTT

v_call: TRBV4-3
j_call: TRBJ2-7
d_call: .
clone_size: .
cdr3_aa: CASSQDQSYEQYF
cdr3_nt: TGCGCCAGCAGCCAAGATCAGTCCTACGAGCAGTACTTC

v_call: TRBV7-3
j_call: TRBJ2-5
d_call: TRBD2
clone_size: .
cdr3_aa: CADGEGYVQETQYF
cdr3_nt: TGTGCCGACGGGGAGGGATATGTTCAAGAGACCCAGTACTTC

v_call: TRBV3-1/TRBV3-2
j_call: TRBJ2-1
d_call: .
clone_size: .
cdr3_aa: CASSHEALSYNEQFF
cdr3_nt: TGTGCCAGCAGCCATGAAGCCCTCTCCTACAATGAGCAGTTCTTC

v_call: TRBV7-9
j_call: TRBJ2-2
d_call: .
clone_size: .
cdr3_aa: CASSSFGGVITGELFF
cdr3_nt: TGTGCCAGCAGTTCCTTCGGCGGGGTAATCACCGGGGAGCTGTTTTTT

v_call: TRBV2
j_call: TRBJ2-5
d_call: .
clone_size: .
cdr3_aa: CAMQTGLGETQYF
cdr3_nt: TGTGCCATGCAAACAGGGCTAGGGGAGACCCAGTACTTC

v_call: TRBV3-1/TRBV3-2
j_call: TRBJ2-3
d_call: TRBD2
clone_size: .
cdr3_aa: CASSPIAGSTDTQYF
cdr3_nt: TGTGCCAGCAGCCCTATAGCGGGAAGTACAGATACGCAGTATTTT

v_call: TRBV5-6
j_call: TRBJ1-6
d_call: TRBD1
clone_size: .
cdr3_aa: CASSQGGSPLHF
cdr3_nt: TGTGCCAGCAGTCAGGGGGGATCACCCCTCCACTTT

v_call: TRBV24-1
j_call: TRBJ2-3
d_call: TRBD2
clone_size: .
cdr3_aa: CATSGYPGLAGEGDTQYF
cdr3_nt: TGTGCCACCAGTGGGTACCCAGGGCTAGCGGGAGAGGGAGATACGCAGTATTTT

v_call: TRBV11-3
j_call: TRBJ2-1
d_call: .
clone_size: .
cdr3_aa: CASSRGWREQFF
cdr3_nt: TGTGCCAGCAGCCGTGGTTGGCGGGAGCAGTTCTTC

v_call: TRBV11-2
j_call: TRBJ1-2
d_call: .
clone_size: .
cdr3_aa: CASSLIYRDLMRDGYTF
cdr3_nt: TGTGCCAGCAGCTTAATATACAGGGATTTAATGAGAGATGGCTACACCTTC

v_call: TRBV20-1
j_call: TRBJ2-1
d_call: TRBD1
clone_size: .
cdr3_aa: CSASRQGWLFF
cdr3_nt: TGCAGTGCTAGCAGACAGGGATGGTTGTTCTTC

v_call: TRBV28
j_call: TRBJ2-3
d_call: TRBD2
clone_size: .
cdr3_aa: CASSALADNTDTQYF
cdr3_nt: TGTGCCAGCAGTGCTCTAGCGGACAACACAGATACGCAGTATTTT

v_call: TRBV19
j_call: TRBJ1-1
d_call: .
clone_size: .
cdr3_aa: CASSLFSGTEAFF
cdr3_nt: TGTGCCAGTTCACTCTTCAGCGGCACTGAAGCTTTCTTT

v_call: TRBV5-1
j_call: TRBJ2-1
d_call: .
clone_size: .
cdr3_aa: CASSTPGQYNEQFF
cdr3_nt: TGCGCCAGCAGCACCCCAGGACAGTACAATGAGCAGTTCTTC

v_call: TRBV5-8
j_call: TRBJ1-2
d_call: .
clone_size: .
cdr3_aa: CASSLASGVIYGYTF
cdr3_nt: TGTGCCAGCAGCTTGGCTTCAGGTGTAATCTATGGCTACACCTTC

v_call: TRBV3-1/TRBV3-2
j_call: TRBJ1-1
d_call: TRBD1
clone_size: .
cdr3_aa: CASSRQGDTEAFF
cdr3_nt: TGTGCCAGCAGCCGACAGGGAGACACTGAAGCTTTCTTT

v_call: TRBV4-2
j_call: TRBJ1-1
d_call: .
clone_size: .
cdr3_aa: CASSQAQGIYTEAFF
cdr3_nt: TGTGCCAGCAGCCAAGCCCAGGGAATTTACACTGAAGCTTTCTTT

v_call: TRBV19
j_call: TRBJ2-6
d_call: .
clone_size: .
cdr3_aa: CASSGGYSSGANVLTF
cdr3_nt: TGTGCCAGTAGTGGGGGGTACAGCTCTGGGGCCAACGTCCTGACTTTC

v_call: TRBV9
j_call: TRBJ1-1
d_call: .
clone_size: .
cdr3_aa: CASSAQVNTEAFF
cdr3_nt: TGTGCCAGCAGCGCCCAGGTGAACACTGAAGCTTTCTTT

v_call: TRBV4-2
j_call: TRBJ2-2
d_call: .
clone_size: .
cdr3_aa: CASKRLADNTGELFF
cdr3_nt: TGTGCCAGCAAACGGTTAGCGGACAACACCGGGGAGCTGTTTTTT

v_call: TRBV28
j_call: TRBJ2-7
d_call: TRBD2
clone_size: .
cdr3_aa: CASSRGRGRIYEQYF
cdr3_nt: TGTGCCAGCAGCCGCGGGAGGGGGCGAATCTACGAGCAGTACTTC

v_call: TRBV3-1/TRBV3-2
j_call: TRBJ2-5
d_call: TRBD1
clone_size: .
cdr3_aa: CASSPGGETQYF
cdr3_nt: TGTGCCAGCAGCCCAGGGGGAGAGACCCAGTACTTC

v_call: TRBV19
j_call: TRBJ2-2
d_call: .
clone_size: .
cdr3_aa: CASSMRGTTGELFF
cdr3_nt: TGTGCCAGTAGTATGAGGGGGACGACCGGGGAGCTGTTTTTT